This T cell receptor beta chain was found in a study of OX40 agonist ivuxolimab in advanced cancers. Study observations and caveats: Dose levels from 0.1 to 3.0 mg/kg saw CD4+ and CD8+ blood T cells expand clonally by week 6. The expanded peripheral T cells' antigen specificity was not determined.

Looked up from germline, CDR1 is WSHSY and CDR2 is SAAADI. Trimming cost V 3 bases and J 5 bases; bases outside gene matches: 6. This CDR3 is 15 amino acids long. Sequenced by immunoSEQ multiplex PCR; TCRdb stores in-frame clones only, minus some. The sample records tens of thousands of clones, around 87% being singletons. Points on this clone: Its antigen is not identified.

The V call is TRBV10-2, the J call TRBJ2-1; TRBD2 agrees at 8 bases. The sequences come from CD4+ or CD8+ T cells sorted from blood, collected in a trial of the OX40 agonist ivuxolimab. The receptor's source is an adult with an advanced solid tumor such as melanoma, head and neck, liver or kidney cancer. CDR3 DNA sequence: TGCGCCAGCAGTGATCCGGGAGGGCCCCACAATGAGCAGTTCTTC. This gives the protein CASSDPGGPHNEQFF.